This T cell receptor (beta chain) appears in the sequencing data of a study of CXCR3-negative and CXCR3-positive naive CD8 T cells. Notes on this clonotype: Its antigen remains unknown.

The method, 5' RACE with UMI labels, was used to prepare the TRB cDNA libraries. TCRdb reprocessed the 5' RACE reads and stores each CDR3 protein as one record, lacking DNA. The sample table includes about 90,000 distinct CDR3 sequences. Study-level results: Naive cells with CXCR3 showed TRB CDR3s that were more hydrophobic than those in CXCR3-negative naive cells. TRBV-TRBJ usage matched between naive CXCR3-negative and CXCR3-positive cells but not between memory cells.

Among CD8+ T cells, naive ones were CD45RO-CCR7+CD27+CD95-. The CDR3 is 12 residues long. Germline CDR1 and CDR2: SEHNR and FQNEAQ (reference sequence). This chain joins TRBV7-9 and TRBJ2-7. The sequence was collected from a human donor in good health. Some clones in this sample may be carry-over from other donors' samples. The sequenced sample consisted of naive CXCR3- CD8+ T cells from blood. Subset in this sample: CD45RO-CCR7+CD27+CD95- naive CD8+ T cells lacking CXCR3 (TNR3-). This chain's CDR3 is CASSLATYEQYF.